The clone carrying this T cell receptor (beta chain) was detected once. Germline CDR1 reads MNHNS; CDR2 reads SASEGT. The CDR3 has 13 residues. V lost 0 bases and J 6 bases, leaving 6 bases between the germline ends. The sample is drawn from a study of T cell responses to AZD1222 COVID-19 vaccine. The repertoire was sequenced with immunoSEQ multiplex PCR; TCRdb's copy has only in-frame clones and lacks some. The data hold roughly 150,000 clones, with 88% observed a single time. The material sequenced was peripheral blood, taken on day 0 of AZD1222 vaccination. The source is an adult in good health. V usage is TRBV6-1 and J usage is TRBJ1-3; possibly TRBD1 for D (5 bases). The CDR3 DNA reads TGTGCCAGCAGTGAAGCAGGGGTAAACACCATATATTTT. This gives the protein CASSEAGVNTIYF.